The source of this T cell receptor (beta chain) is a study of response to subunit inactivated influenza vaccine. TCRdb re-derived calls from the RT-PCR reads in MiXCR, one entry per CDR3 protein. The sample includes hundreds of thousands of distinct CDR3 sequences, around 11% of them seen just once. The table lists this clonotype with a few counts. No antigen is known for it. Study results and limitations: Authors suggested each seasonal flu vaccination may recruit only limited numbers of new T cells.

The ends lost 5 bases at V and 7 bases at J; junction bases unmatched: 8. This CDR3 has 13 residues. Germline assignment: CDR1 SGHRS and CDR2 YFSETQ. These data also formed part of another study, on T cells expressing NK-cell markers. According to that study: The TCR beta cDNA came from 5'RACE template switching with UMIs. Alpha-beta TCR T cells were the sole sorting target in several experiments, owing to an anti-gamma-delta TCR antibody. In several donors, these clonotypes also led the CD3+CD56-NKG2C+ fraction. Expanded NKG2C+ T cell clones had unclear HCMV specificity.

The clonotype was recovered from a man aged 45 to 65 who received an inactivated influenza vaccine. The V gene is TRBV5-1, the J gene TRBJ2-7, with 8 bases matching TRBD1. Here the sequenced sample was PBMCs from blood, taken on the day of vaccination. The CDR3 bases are TGCGCCAGCAGGAAGGAGGACAGGGCGGAGCAGTACTTC. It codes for CASRKEDRAEQYF. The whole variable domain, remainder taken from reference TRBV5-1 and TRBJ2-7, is KAGVTQTPRYLIKTRGQQVTLSCSPISGHRSVSWYQQTPGQGLQFLFEYFSETQRNKGNFPGRFSGRQFSNSRSEMNVSTLELGDSALYLCASRKEDRAEQYFGPGTRLTVT.